One T cell receptor beta chain is described in this entry. Germline trimming cut 0 bases from V and 9 bases from J; bases unmatched to any gene: 5. This CDR3 region has 16 residues. Germline V gene sequence: CDR1 SGHDN, CDR2 FVKESK. Original analysis: Amplifying reference gene primers gave estimates of nucleated cell counts. The data were produced by immunoSEQ multiplex PCR, yet TCRdb's version contains in-frame clones alone and is incomplete. The V and J calls and clone size come from that table; D and trimming were worked out from the DNA. The sample holds 110,000 to 150,000 clones; nearly 90% are singletons and the top ten take 1.8%. The sample originates from a study of blood T cell repertoires in COVID-19. Background on the study: Whether acute or convalescent, the COVID-19 samples came from the United States, Italy and Spain. The cDNA or gDNA used as material had been derived from T cells, B-cell-depleted T cells, or PBMCs.

The rearrangement links TRBV14 to TRBJ2-3; the match to TRBD2 covers 14 bases. The clonotype comes from a man in his 70s with acute or convalescent COVID-19. Sequences were obtained from peripheral blood. The CDR3 region is CASSQEMGLAGATQYF. CDR3 DNA: TGTGCCAGCAGCCAAGAGATGGGACTAGCGGGAGCCACGCAGTATTTT.